The rows below give T cell receptor beta chains drawn from one sample of a study of OX40 agonist ivuxolimab in advanced cancers. TCRdb keeps only in-frame clones here, not all; method: immunoSEQ multiplex PCR. The table records tens of thousands of clones, 88% of them present only once. The sequenced sample was CD4+ or CD8+ T cells sorted from blood, obtained in a trial of the OX40 agonist ivuxolimab. All receptors derive from an adult with an advanced solid tumor such as melanoma, head and neck, liver or kidney cancer. CDR3s include the opening cysteine and the closing phenylalanine or tryptophan. The order of the fields is V gene, J gene, clone size, D gene, CDR3 protein, CDR3 DNA. The D gene is left open where the match is weak. Clone size, where shown, is once, few, many, or a class for clones that have expanded.

v_gene: TRBV7-2
j_gene: TRBJ1-1
abundance: -
d_gene: -
CDR3aa: CASSLPIRTGEAFF
CDR3nt: TGTGCCAGCAGCCTGCCTATAAGGACGGGTGAAGCTTTCTTT

v_gene: TRBV10-3
j_gene: TRBJ2-1
abundance: -
d_gene: -
CDR3aa: CAISAVSEQFF
CDR3nt: TGTGCCATCAGTGCCGTTAGCGAGCAGTTCTTC

v_gene: TRBV15
j_gene: TRBJ2-3
abundance: -
d_gene: TRBD1
CDR3aa: CATSALPGQGVDTQYF
CDR3nt: TGTGCCACCAGCGCCCTACCGGGACAGGGGGTAGATACGCAGTATTTT

v_gene: TRBV19
j_gene: TRBJ2-2
abundance: -
d_gene: -
CDR3aa: CASSSPRRENTGELFF
CDR3nt: TGTGCCAGCAGTTCCCCAAGAAGGGAGAACACCGGGGAGCTGTTTTTT

v_gene: TRBV6-5
j_gene: TRBJ2-7
abundance: -
d_gene: -
CDR3aa: CASTAYYEQYF
CDR3nt: TGTGCCAGCACTGCCTACTACGAGCAGTACTTC

v_gene: TRBV12-5
j_gene: TRBJ1-1
abundance: once
d_gene: TRBD1
CDR3aa: CASGLGDRGIPLF
CDR3nt: TGTGCTAGTGGTTTGGGGGACAGGGGGATCCCCCTCTTT

v_gene: TRBV18
j_gene: TRBJ1-4
abundance: -
d_gene: -
CDR3aa: CASSSDGLNEKLFF
CDR3nt: TGTGCCAGCTCATCGGACGGTTTAAATGAAAAACTGTTTTTT

v_gene: TRBV10-2
j_gene: TRBJ2-7
abundance: -
d_gene: -
CDR3aa: CASSVAGNPYEQYF
CDR3nt: TGCGCCAGCAGTGTGGCGGGGAACCCCTACGAGCAGTACTTC

v_gene: TRBV10-3
j_gene: TRBJ1-5
abundance: -
d_gene: -
CDR3aa: CAISESGGVGGNQPQHF
CDR3nt: TGTGCCATCAGTGAGTCTGGAGGGGTCGGAGGTAATCAGCCCCAGCATTTT

v_gene: TRBV5-1
j_gene: TRBJ2-7
abundance: -
d_gene: -
CDR3aa: CASSPDGTNSYEQYF
CDR3nt: TGCGCCAGCAGCCCCGATGGGACAAACTCCTACGAGCAGTACTTC

v_gene: TRBV2
j_gene: TRBJ2-6
abundance: -
d_gene: -
CDR3aa: CASADSGANVLTF
CDR3nt: TGTGCCAGCGCCGACTCTGGGGCCAACGTCCTGACTTTC

v_gene: TRBV10-3
j_gene: TRBJ1-5
abundance: -
d_gene: -
CDR3aa: CAISQGNDQPQHF
CDR3nt: TGTGCCATCAGTCAGGGTAATGATCAGCCCCAGCATTTT

v_gene: TRBV2
j_gene: TRBJ1-5
abundance: once
d_gene: TRBD1
CDR3aa: CASTGQGIGQPQHF
CDR3nt: TGTGCCAGCACGGGACAGGGGATCGGTCAGCCCCAGCATTTT

v_gene: TRBV6-1
j_gene: TRBJ2-7
abundance: -
d_gene: -
CDR3aa: CASSEVPESYEQYF
CDR3nt: TGTGCCAGCAGTGAAGTTCCAGAAAGCTACGAGCAGTACTTC

v_gene: TRBV19
j_gene: TRBJ1-1
abundance: -
d_gene: -
CDR3aa: CASSPTAGNMNTEAFF
CDR3nt: TGTGCCAGTAGCCCCACGGCAGGCAACATGAACACTGAAGCTTTCTTT

v_gene: TRBV7-3
j_gene: TRBJ2-3
abundance: -
d_gene: TRBD2
CDR3aa: CASSPQRGISTDTQYF
CDR3nt: TGTGCCAGCAGCCCCCAGCGGGGGATAAGCACAGATACGCAGTATTTT

v_gene: TRBV4-1
j_gene: TRBJ1-4
abundance: -
d_gene: -
CDR3aa: CASSQAVSGATNEKLFF
CDR3nt: TGCGCCAGCAGCCAAGCGGTATCCGGGGCAACTAATGAAAAACTGTTTTTT

v_gene: TRBV28
j_gene: TRBJ1-6
abundance: -
d_gene: TRBD1
CDR3aa: CASTPPPGTGPLHF
CDR3nt: TGTGCCAGCACCCCTCCCCCGGGGACAGGGCCCCTCCACTTT

v_gene: TRBV5-1
j_gene: TRBJ1-4
abundance: -
d_gene: -
CDR3aa: CASSLVPGTNEKLFF
CDR3nt: TGCGCCAGCAGCCTGGTCCCGGGGACTAATGAAAAACTGTTTTTT

v_gene: TRBV6-1
j_gene: TRBJ1-5
abundance: -
d_gene: TRBD1
CDR3aa: CASRSTGEGNQPQHF
CDR3nt: TGTGCCAGCAGGTCCACAGGGGAAGGAAATCAGCCCCAGCATTTT

v_gene: TRBV15
j_gene: TRBJ1-2
abundance: -
d_gene: -
CDR3aa: CATSSFRAGYTF
CDR3nt: TGTGCCACCAGCAGCTTCAGGGCTGGCTACACCTTC

v_gene: TRBV19
j_gene: TRBJ1-5
abundance: -
d_gene: TRBD1
CDR3aa: CASMGQFSNQPQHF
CDR3nt: TGTGCCAGTATGGGACAGTTTAGCAATCAGCCCCAGCATTTT

v_gene: TRBV2
j_gene: TRBJ2-7
abundance: -
d_gene: TRBD1
CDR3aa: CASSDWDRTYEQYF
CDR3nt: TGTGCCAGCAGTGATTGGGACAGGACCTACGAGCAGTACTTC

v_gene: TRBV14
j_gene: TRBJ2-6
abundance: -
d_gene: -
CDR3aa: CASSQVRSAAGANVLTF
CDR3nt: TGTGCCAGCAGCCAAGTTCGCTCAGCCGCTGGGGCCAACGTCCTGACTTTC

v_gene: TRBV5-1
j_gene: TRBJ2-3
abundance: -
d_gene: TRBD1
CDR3aa: CASSPYRGETDTQYF
CDR3nt: TGCGCCAGCAGCCCATACAGGGGGGAGACAGATACGCAGTATTTT

v_gene: TRBV5-1
j_gene: TRBJ2-3
abundance: -
d_gene: -
CDR3aa: CASSPRGGTDTQYF
CDR3nt: TGCGCCAGCAGCCCCCGGGGTGGCACAGATACGCAGTATTTT

v_gene: TRBV5-6
j_gene: TRBJ2-5
abundance: once
d_gene: -
CDR3aa: CASSPTGQETQYF
CDR3nt: TGTGCCAGCAGCCCGACAGGCCAAGAGACCCAGTACTTC

v_gene: TRBV18
j_gene: TRBJ2-5
abundance: -
d_gene: -
CDR3aa: CASSPDRSQETQYF
CDR3nt: TGTGCCAGCTCGCCCGACCGGAGTCAAGAGACCCAGTACTTC

v_gene: TRBV7-6
j_gene: TRBJ2-2
abundance: -
d_gene: -
CDR3aa: CASSRIQGANTGELFF
CDR3nt: TGTGCCAGCAGCCGTATACAGGGAGCGAACACCGGGGAGCTGTTTTTT

v_gene: TRBV7-8
j_gene: TRBJ2-2
abundance: -
d_gene: -
CDR3aa: CASTQGGELFF
CDR3nt: TGTGCCAGCACCCAAGGGGGGGAGCTGTTTTTT

v_gene: TRBV6-1
j_gene: TRBJ2-3
abundance: -
d_gene: -
CDR3aa: CASTFRSGPDTQYF
CDR3nt: TGTGCCAGCACTTTCCGGTCGGGCCCAGATACGCAGTATTTT

v_gene: TRBV9
j_gene: TRBJ2-2
abundance: -
d_gene: -
CDR3aa: CASSVNRLWGGQDTGELFF
CDR3nt: TGTGCCAGCAGCGTAAATCGTCTTTGGGGGGGCCAGGACACCGGGGAGCTGTTTTTT

v_gene: TRBV28
j_gene: TRBJ1-2
abundance: -
d_gene: -
CDR3aa: CASSTYPDYGYTF
CDR3nt: TGTGCCAGCAGCACATACCCAGACTATGGCTACACCTTC

v_gene: TRBV28
j_gene: TRBJ1-1
abundance: -
d_gene: TRBD1
CDR3aa: CASRQRSGTGGTEAFF
CDR3nt: TGTGCCAGCAGACAGCGCTCGGGGACAGGGGGCACTGAAGCTTTCTTT

v_gene: TRBV6-5
j_gene: TRBJ2-7
abundance: once
d_gene: -
CDR3aa: CASSPTRGRIYEQYF
CDR3nt: TGTGCCAGCAGCCCTACCCGCGGTAGAATCTACGAGCAGTACTTC

v_gene: TRBV18
j_gene: TRBJ2-2
abundance: -
d_gene: TRBD1
CDR3aa: CASSPRGQGPTTGELFF
CDR3nt: TGTGCCAGCTCACCACGCGGACAGGGGCCTACCACCGGGGAGCTGTTTTTT

v_gene: TRBV7-8
j_gene: TRBJ2-7
abundance: -
d_gene: -
CDR3aa: CASSSRSPAYEQYF
CDR3nt: TGTGCCAGCAGCAGCAGGTCCCCGGCCTACGAGCAGTACTTC

v_gene: TRBV2
j_gene: TRBJ2-7
abundance: few
d_gene: -
CDR3aa: CASSGAAYEQYF
CDR3nt: TGTGCCAGTTCCGGGGCCGCCTACGAGCAGTACTTC

v_gene: TRBV5-4
j_gene: TRBJ2-7
abundance: -
d_gene: -
CDR3aa: CASSQRGAREQYF
CDR3nt: TGTGCCAGCAGCCAAAGAGGGGCGAGGGAGCAGTACTTC

v_gene: TRBV6-5
j_gene: TRBJ1-1
abundance: -
d_gene: -
CDR3aa: CASSPQGYTEAFF
CDR3nt: TGTGCCAGCAGTCCCCAGGGGTACACTGAAGCTTTCTTT

v_gene: TRBV29-1
j_gene: TRBJ1-4
abundance: -
d_gene: -
CDR3aa: CSVEEGIDEKLFF
CDR3nt: TGCAGCGTTGAAGAGGGCATAGATGAAAAACTGTTTTTT

v_gene: TRBV7-2
j_gene: TRBJ2-3
abundance: -
d_gene: -
CDR3aa: CASRRGGSTDTQYF
CDR3nt: TGTGCCAGCAGACGTGGGGGAAGCACAGATACGCAGTATTTT

v_gene: TRBV6-1
j_gene: TRBJ1-3
abundance: -
d_gene: -
CDR3aa: CASSDKPPGSGNTIYF
CDR3nt: TGTGCCAGCAGTGACAAACCGCCGGGGTCTGGAAACACCATATATTTT

v_gene: TRBV5-6
j_gene: TRBJ2-5
abundance: -
d_gene: -
CDR3aa: CASSRRTVQETQYF
CDR3nt: TGTGCCAGCAGCAGAAGGACTGTACAAGAGACCCAGTACTTC

v_gene: TRBV6-5
j_gene: TRBJ1-1
abundance: -
d_gene: -
CDR3aa: CASSYSNGGPGAFF
CDR3nt: TGTGCCAGCAGTTACTCGAATGGGGGGCCGGGAGCTTTCTTT